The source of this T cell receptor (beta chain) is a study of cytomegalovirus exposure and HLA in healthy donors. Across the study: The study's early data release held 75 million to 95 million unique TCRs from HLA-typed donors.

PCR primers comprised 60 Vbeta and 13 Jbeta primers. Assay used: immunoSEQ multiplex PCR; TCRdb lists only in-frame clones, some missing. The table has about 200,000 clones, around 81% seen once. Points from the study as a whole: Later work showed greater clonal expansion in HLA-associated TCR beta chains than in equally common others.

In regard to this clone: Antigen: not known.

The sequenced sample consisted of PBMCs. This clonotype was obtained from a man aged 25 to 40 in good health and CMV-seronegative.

Written as DNA, the CDR3 is TGTGCCAGCAGTTTATCGACAGGGGGATTGGAAAAACTGTTTTTT. It codes for CASSLSTGGLEKLFF. This chain joins TRBV27 and TRBJ1-4, with TRBD1 identical over 9 bases. CDR1 and CDR2 (germline): MNHEY, SMNVEV (reference sequence). CDR3 length: 15 residues. V lost 0 bases and J lost 8; bases outside the gene matches: 4.